These 22 T cell receptor beta chains share one sample of origin, sequenced in a study of OX40 agonist ivuxolimab in advanced cancers. Profiling relied on immunoSEQ multiplex PCR, and the TCRdb table lists in-frame clones only, not all of them. This sample has around 70,000 clones, with around 86% found just once. This material consisted of CD4+ or CD8+ T cells sorted from blood, taken in a trial of the OX40 agonist ivuxolimab. The receptors were sampled from an adult with an advanced solid tumor such as melanoma, head and neck, liver or kidney cancer.

This clone was found once. The chain is built from TRBV6-1 and TRBJ2-1; 9 bases align to TRBD2. The CDR3 consists of 14 residues. V lost 8 bases and J lost 9; bases outside the gene matches: 11. The germline V gene encodes CDR1 MNHNS and CDR2 SASEGT. The CDR3 loop is CASLRGGAWGEQFF. The CDR3 DNA follows: TGTGCCAGCCTCCGCGGGGGGGCCTGGGGTGAGCAGTTCTTC.

The J gene is TRBJ2-5, the V gene TRBV5-1; 8 positions match TRBD2. Germline CDR1 is SGHRS and CDR2 is YFSETQ. V was pared by 4 bases and J by 2 bases, with 13 bases of the junction left unmatched. The CDR3 has 17 residues. The DNA for the CDR3 is TGCGCCAGCAGCCTAATATTTAGCGGGACGGGTCAAGAGACCCAGTACTTC. Protein: CASSLIFSGTGQETQYF.

This clone was counted only a few times. J is TRBJ2-1 and V is TRBV11-2; no reliable D call. There are 16 residues in the CDR3. CDR1 and CDR2 from the germline V gene are SGHAT and FQNNGV. V was shortened by 2 bases and J by 4 bases, with 15 bases between the two germline ends. The CDR3 nucleotides are TGTGCCAGCAGCTTATTGGTTTCAACAGCGTACAATGAGCAGTTCTTC. It translates to CASSLLVSTAYNEQFF.

This clone was observed a handful of times. The chain joins TRBV7-9 to TRBJ1-2; 8 bases align to TRBD1. Per germline, CDR1 SEHNR and CDR2 FQNEAQ (reference sequence). The CDR3 covers 16 residues. Trimming at V came to 4 bases and at J to 1 base, leaving 8 bases not matched to a gene. The CDR3 DNA reads as TGTGCCAGCAGCTCCCCACAGGGGGGAAGTAACTATGGCTACACCTTC. Amino acids: CASSSPQGGSNYGYTF.

V gene TRBV28 combines with J gene TRBJ1-2; 7 nucleotides match TRBD1. J was trimmed by 4 bases and V by 5 bases; bases with no gene match: 7. Germline lookup yields CDR1 MDHEN and CDR2 SYDVKM. The CDR3 loop spans 14 amino acids. The DNA for the CDR3 is TGTGCCAGCAGTACCGCAGGGGGGAGCTATGGCTACACCTTC. This gives the protein CASSTAGGSYGYTF.

The genes are TRBV18 and TRBJ1-5, with no clear D. The CDR3 runs to 14 residues. The germline V and J ends were trimmed by 3 bases and 5 bases, with 11 bases remaining between them. Germline CDR1 KGHSH, CDR2 LQKENI. The CDR3 sequence is CASSPQSTDQPQHF. CDR3 coding DNA: TGTGCCAGCTCACCCCAGAGTACGGATCAGCCCCAGCATTTT.

This sequence joins TRBV27 and TRBJ2-7; tentative D call: TRBD1 (5 bases). V lost 2 bases and J 5 bases, leaving 16 bases between the germline ends. The CDR3 is 15 amino acids. Germline V CDR1 and CDR2: MNHEY, SMNVEV (reference sequence). The CDR3 is CASSLATKGFNEQYF. The CDR3 DNA reads as TGTGCCAGCAGTTTAGCGACCAAGGGGTTCAACGAGCAGTACTTC.

The chain uses TRBV11-3 and TRBJ2-2; D gene unclear. The CDR3 is 12 residues long. V gave up 1 base and J gave up 7 bases, with 4 bases separating them. CDR1 and CDR2 from the germline V gene are SGHNT and YENEEA. CDR3 residues: CASSLVNGELFF. For the CDR3, the DNA is TGTGCCAGCAGCTTAGTAAACGGGGAGCTGTTTTTT. Full variable domain (missing parts from reference TRBV11-3 and TRBJ2-2): EAGVVQSPRYKIIEKKQPVAFWCNPISGHNTLYWYLQNLGQGPELLIRYENEEAVDDSQLPKDRFSAERLKGVDSTLKIQPAELGDSAVYLCASSLVNGELFFGEGSRLTVL.

The chain joins TRBV6-1 to TRBJ1-5; D is uncertain. Trimming removed 0 bases from V and 4 bases from J, with 4 bases in between. The CDR3 sequence is 13 residues long. Germline V lookup: CDR1 MNHNS, CDR2 SASEGT. This CDR3 reads CASSEAQNQPQHF. Here the CDR3 DNA reads TGTGCCAGCAGTGAAGCCCAAAATCAGCCCCAGCATTTT.

J is TRBJ2-5 and V is TRBV4-1; D is possibly TRBD1 (6 bases). CDR3 size: 15 residues. Germline assignment: CDR1 MGHRA and CDR2 YSYEKL. V was cut by 0 bases and J by 4 bases, with 12 bases left in between. The chain's CDR3 is CASSQDPQGGETQYF. CDR3 DNA: TGCGCCAGCAGCCAAGATCCACAGGGCGGAGAGACCCAGTACTTC.

The chain links TRBV7-9 to TRBJ2-4; D is unclear. This CDR3 is 12 amino acids long. CDR1 is SEHNR and CDR2 is FQNEAQ in the germline V gene (reference sequence). V was trimmed by 1 base and J by 6 bases, leaving 4 bases between them. For the CDR3, the DNA is TGTGCCAGCAGCTTAGAAGGAAACATTCAGTACTTC. It encodes CASSLEGNIQYF. The complete variable domain, with remaining parts taken from reference TRBV7-9 and TRBJ2-4, reads DTGVSQNPRHKITKRGQNVTFRCDPISEHNRLYWYRQTLGQGPEFLTYFQNEAQLEKSRLLSDRFSAERPKGSFSTLEIQRTEQGDSAMYLCASSLEGNIQYFGAGTRLSVL.

In this sample, this clone turned up once. The J gene is TRBJ2-1, the V gene TRBV11-3; the D gene is possibly TRBD1 (6 bases). This CDR3 comprises 17 residues. Trimming shortened V by 1 base and J by 0 bases, and 13 bases separated the two germline ends. Germline loops: CDR1 SGHNT, CDR2 YENEEA. The CDR3 DNA reads TGTGCCAGCAGCTTAGGCAGGGGTATAGGCTCCTACAATGAGCAGTTCTTC. Protein: CASSLGRGIGSYNEQFF.

This clone was seen once. The chain couples TRBV11-3 to TRBJ2-7; TRBD2 agrees at 7 bases. The CDR3 sequence is 14 residues long. Germline trimming cut 5 bases from V and 2 bases from J; bases unmatched to any gene: 6. From germline, CDR1 is SGHNT and CDR2 YENEEA. As DNA, the CDR3 is TGTGCCAGCAGCCAAGTAGCGGGTACCTACGAGCAGTACTTC. As protein: CASSQVAGTYEQYF.

The chain uses TRBV5-4 and TRBJ2-2; 7 bases line up with TRBD2. V lost 0 bases, J lost 4 bases, and 3 bases stayed unmatched. Germline values: CDR1 SGHNT, CDR2 YYREEE (reference sequence). The CDR3 covers 15 residues. The CDR3 reads CASSLVSGTTGELFF. CDR3 coding DNA: TGTGCCAGCAGCTTGGTGAGCGGGACCACCGGGGAGCTGTTTTTT. Full variable domain (missing parts from reference TRBV5-4 and TRBJ2-2): ETGVTQSPTHLIKTRGQQVTLRCSSQSGHNTVSWYQQALGQGPQFIFQYYREEENGRGNFPPRFSGLQFPNYSSELNVNALELDDSALYLCASSLVSGTTGELFFGEGSRLTVL.

In this sample, this clone turned up once. V is TRBV10-3 and J is TRBJ1-5, with D hard to call. Germline CDR1 reads ENHRY; CDR2 reads SYGVKD. Trimming shortened V by 0 bases and J by 2 bases, and 5 bases separated the two germline ends. The CDR3 extends over 14 amino acids. The CDR3 spells CAISESVGNQPQHF. The CDR3 DNA sequence: TGTGCCATCAGTGAGTCGGTTGGCAATCAGCCCCAGCATTTT.

The V call is TRBV5-1, the J call TRBJ1-4; no clear D. V dropped 5 bases and J dropped 2 bases, with 13 bases sitting between them. Germline V gene lookup returns CDR1 SGHRS and CDR2 YFSETQ. This CDR3 has 15 residues. The CDR3 nucleotides read TGCGCCAGCAGTTCTGGGGATGCGACTAATGAAAAACTGTTTTTT. Its protein product is CASSSGDATNEKLFF.

The rearrangement links TRBV9 to TRBJ1-4, with D maybe TRBD1 (5 bases). Trimming removed 4 bases at V and 8 bases at J, with 18 bases between. This CDR3 has 15 residues. Germline V gene lookup returns CDR1 SGDLS and CDR2 YYNGEE. The CDR3 coding sequence is TGTGCCAGCAGCCCCCCTCGGGGGGTGGAGGAAAAACTGTTTTTT. This encodes CASSPPRGVEEKLFF.

The chain recombines TRBV25-1 with TRBJ1-2; a possible D gene is TRBD1 (5 bases). There are 12 residues in the CDR3. V was cut by 4 bases and J by 2 bases, with 5 bases left in between. Germline CDR1 reads MGHDK; CDR2 reads SYGVNS. The DNA for the CDR3 is TGTGCCAGCAGTGGACAGAACTATGGCTACACCTTC. Translation: CASSGQNYGYTF.

The rearrangement links TRBV29-1 to TRBJ1-1; D ambiguous. Germline V gene data show CDR1 as SQVTM and CDR2 as ANQGSEA. V was trimmed by 4 bases and J by 5 bases, leaving 14 bases between them. The CDR3 has 13 residues. The CDR3 nucleotides are TGCAGCGTTGTCGACCCCGGGAGAACTGAAGCTTTCTTT. It yields the protein CSVVDPGRTEAFF.

This chain joins TRBV6-5 and TRBJ1-1, with TRBD1 matching 10 bases. The V segment lost 10 bases and the J segment 5 bases; nucleotides outside the gene matches: 10. The CDR3 is made up of 14 amino acids. CDR1 is MNHEY, CDR2 SVGAGI, per germline. The CDR3 DNA reads as TGTGCCACCTTTTCTGGACAGGGGGTTACTGAAGCTTTCTTT. Its protein product is CATFSGQGVTEAFF.

The J gene is TRBJ2-7, the V gene TRBV23-1; D not certain. TRBV23-1 is an ORF for which the function is uncertain. Trimming took 6 bases from V and 3 from J, leaving 15 bases between them. The CDR3 runs 14 residues. The CDR3 protein is CASRRRSGHYEQYF. The CDR3 DNA follows: TGCGCCAGCAGACGACGGTCGGGCCACTACGAGCAGTACTTC.

V and J are TRBV18 and TRBJ2-5; D remains ambiguous. The germline V gene encodes CDR1 KGHSH and CDR2 LQKENI. With 5 bases removed from V and 0 bases from J, the gap between germline ends came to 4 bases. This CDR3 is 12 amino acids long. As DNA, the CDR3 is TGTGCCAGCTCAAACTACCAAGAGACCCAGTACTTC. Its protein product is CASSNYQETQYF.